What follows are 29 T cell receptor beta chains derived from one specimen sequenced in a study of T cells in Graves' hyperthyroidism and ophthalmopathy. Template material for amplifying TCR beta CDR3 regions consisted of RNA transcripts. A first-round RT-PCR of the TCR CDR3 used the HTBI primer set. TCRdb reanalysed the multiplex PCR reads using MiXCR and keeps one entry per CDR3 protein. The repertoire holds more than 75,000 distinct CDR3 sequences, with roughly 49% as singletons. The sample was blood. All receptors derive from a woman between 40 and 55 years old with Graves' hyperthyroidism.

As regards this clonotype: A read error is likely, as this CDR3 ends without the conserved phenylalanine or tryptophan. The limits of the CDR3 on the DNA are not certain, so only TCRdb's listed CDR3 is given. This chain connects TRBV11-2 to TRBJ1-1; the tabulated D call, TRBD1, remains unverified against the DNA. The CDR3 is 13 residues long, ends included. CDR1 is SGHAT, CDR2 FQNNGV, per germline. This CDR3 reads CASSLGGATEALL.

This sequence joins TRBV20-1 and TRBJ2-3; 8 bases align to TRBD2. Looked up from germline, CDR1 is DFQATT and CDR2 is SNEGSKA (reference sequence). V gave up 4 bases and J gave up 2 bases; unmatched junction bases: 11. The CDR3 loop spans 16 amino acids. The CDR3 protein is CSAIRHGRGATDTQYF. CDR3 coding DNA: TGCAGTGCTATCCGCCACGGGCGGGGGGCCACAGATACGCAGTATTTT.

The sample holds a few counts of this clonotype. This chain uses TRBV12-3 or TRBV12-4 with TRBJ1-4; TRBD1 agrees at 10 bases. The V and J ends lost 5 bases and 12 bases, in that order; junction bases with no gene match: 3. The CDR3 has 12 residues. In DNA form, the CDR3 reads TGTGCCAGCAGTGCCGGGACAGGGGAACTGTTTTTT. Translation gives CASSAGTGELFF.

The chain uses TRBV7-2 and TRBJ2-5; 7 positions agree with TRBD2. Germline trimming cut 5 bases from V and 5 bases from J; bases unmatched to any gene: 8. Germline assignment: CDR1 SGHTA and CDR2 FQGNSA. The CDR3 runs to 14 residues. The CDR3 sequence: CASSQSGKGETQYF. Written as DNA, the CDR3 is TGTGCCAGCAGCCAGAGCGGGAAGGGGGAGACCCAGTACTTC. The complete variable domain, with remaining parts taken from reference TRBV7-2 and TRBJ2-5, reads GAGVSQSPSNKVTEKGKDVELRCDPISGHTALYWYRQSLGQGLEFLIYFQGNSAPDKSGLPSDRFSAERTGGSVSTLTIQRTQQEDSAVYLCASSQSGKGETQYFGPGTRLLVL.

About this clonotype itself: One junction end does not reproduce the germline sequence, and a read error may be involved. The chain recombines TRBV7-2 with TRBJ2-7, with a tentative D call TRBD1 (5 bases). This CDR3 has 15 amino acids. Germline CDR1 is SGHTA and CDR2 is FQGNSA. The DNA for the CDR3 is TGTGCCAGCAGTTTAGGGGATCAGCCCGACTACGAGCAGTACTTC. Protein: CASSLGDQPDYEQYF. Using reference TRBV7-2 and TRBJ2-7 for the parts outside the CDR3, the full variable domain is GAGVSQSPSNKVTEKGKDVELRCDPISGHTALYWYRQSLGQGLEFLIYFQGNSAPDKSGLPSDRFSAERTGGSVSTLTIQRTQQEDSAVYLCASSLGDQPDYEQYFGPGTRLTVT.

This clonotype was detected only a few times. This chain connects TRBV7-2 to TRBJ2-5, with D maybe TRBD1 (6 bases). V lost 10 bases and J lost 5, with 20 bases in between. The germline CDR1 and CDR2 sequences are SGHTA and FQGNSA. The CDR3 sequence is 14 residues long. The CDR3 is CATASPGASETQYF. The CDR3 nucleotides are TGTGCCACAGCTTCCCCAGGGGCCAGCGAGACCCAGTACTTC.

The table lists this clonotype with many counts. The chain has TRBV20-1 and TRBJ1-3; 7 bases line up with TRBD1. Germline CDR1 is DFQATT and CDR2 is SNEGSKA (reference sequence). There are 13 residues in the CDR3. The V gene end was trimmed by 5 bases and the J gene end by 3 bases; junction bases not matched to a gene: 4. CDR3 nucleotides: TGCAGTGCTCACAGGGGAGGTGGAAACACCATATATTTT. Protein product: CSAHRGGGNTIYF.

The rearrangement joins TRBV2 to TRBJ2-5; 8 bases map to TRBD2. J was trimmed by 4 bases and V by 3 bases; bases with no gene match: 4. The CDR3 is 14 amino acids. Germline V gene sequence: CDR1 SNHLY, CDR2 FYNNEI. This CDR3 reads CASSDQRELETQYF. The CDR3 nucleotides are TGTGCCAGCAGTGACCAGCGGGAGCTAGAGACCCAGTACTTC.

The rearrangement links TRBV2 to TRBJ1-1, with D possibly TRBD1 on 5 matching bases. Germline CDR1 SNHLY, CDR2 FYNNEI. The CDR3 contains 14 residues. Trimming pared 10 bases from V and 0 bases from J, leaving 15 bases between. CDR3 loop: CATNIGGLNTEAFF. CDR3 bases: TGTGCCACTAACATCGGGGGGTTGAACACTGAAGCTTTCTTT.

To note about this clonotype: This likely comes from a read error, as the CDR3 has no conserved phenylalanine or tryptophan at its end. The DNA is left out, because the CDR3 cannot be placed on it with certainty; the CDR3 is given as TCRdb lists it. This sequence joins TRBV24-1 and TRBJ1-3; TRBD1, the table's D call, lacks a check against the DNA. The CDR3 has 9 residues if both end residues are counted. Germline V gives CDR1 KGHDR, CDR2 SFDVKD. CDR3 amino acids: CATSDSGGG.

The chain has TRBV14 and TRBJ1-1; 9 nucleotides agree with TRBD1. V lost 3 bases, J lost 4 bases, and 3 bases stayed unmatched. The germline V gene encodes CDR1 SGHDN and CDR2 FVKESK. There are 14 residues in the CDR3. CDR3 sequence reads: CASSQGTGFTEAFF. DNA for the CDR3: TGTGCCAGCAGCCAGGGGACAGGGTTCACTGAAGCTTTCTTT. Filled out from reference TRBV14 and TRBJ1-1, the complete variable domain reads EAGVTQFPSHSVIEKGQTVTLRCDPISGHDNLYWYRRVMGKEIKFLLHFVKESKQDESGMPNNRFLAERTGGTYSTLKVQPAELEDSGVYFCASSQGTGFTEAFFGQGTRLTVV.

The CDR3 loop reads CASSAQGGTNYGYTF. CDR3 coding DNA: TGTGCCAGCAGCGCTCAGGGGGGCACTAACTATGGCTACACCTTC. The chain recombines TRBV7-6 with TRBJ1-2; 7 bases agree with TRBD1. Trimming took 5 bases from V and 0 from J; bases not matched to a gene: 6. Per germline, CDR1 SGHVS and CDR2 FNYEAQ. The CDR3 has 15 residues.

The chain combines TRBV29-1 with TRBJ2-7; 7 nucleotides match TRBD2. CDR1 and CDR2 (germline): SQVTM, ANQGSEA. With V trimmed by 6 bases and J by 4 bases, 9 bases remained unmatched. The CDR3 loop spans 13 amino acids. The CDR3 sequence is CSVGASGGYEQYF. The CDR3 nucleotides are TGCAGCGTCGGGGCTAGCGGAGGATACGAGCAGTACTTC.

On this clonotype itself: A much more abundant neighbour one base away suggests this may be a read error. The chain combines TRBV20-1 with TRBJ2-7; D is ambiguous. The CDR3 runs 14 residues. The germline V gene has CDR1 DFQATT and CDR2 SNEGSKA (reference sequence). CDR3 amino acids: CSARGSWGFYGQYF. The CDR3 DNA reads TGCAGTGCTAGGGGGTCGTGGGGTTTTTACGGGCAGTACTTC.

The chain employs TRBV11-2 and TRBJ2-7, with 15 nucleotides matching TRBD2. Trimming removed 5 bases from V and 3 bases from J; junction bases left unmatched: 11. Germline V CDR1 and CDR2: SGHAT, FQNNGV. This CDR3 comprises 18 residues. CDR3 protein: CASSDGLAGGTDYYEQYF. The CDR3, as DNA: TGTGCCAGCAGCGATGGACTAGCGGGAGGGACAGATTACTACGAGCAGTACTTC. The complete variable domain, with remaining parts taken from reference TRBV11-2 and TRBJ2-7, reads EAGVAQSPRYKIIEKRQSVAFWCNPISGHATLYWYQQILGQGPKLLIQFQNNGVVDDSQLPKDRFSAERLKGVDSTLKIQPAKLEDSAVYLCASSDGLAGGTDYYEQYFGPGTRLTVT.

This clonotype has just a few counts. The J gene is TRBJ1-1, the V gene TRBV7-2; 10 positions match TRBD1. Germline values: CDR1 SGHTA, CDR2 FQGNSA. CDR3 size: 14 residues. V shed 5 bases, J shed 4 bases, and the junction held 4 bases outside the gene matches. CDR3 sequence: CASSPGQGGTEAFF. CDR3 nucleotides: TGTGCCAGCAGCCCTGGACAGGGGGGCACTGAAGCTTTCTTT.

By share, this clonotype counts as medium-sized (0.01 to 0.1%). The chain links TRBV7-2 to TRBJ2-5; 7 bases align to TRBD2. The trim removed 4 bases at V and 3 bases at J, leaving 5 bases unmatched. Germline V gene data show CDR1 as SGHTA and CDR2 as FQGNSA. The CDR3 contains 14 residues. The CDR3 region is CASSSYSGEETQYF. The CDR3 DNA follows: TGTGCCAGCAGCTCCTACAGCGGGGAAGAGACCCAGTACTTC.

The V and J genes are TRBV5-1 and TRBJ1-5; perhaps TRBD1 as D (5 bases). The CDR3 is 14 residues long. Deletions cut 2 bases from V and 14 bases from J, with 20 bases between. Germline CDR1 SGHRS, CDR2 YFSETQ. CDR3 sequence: CASSFGAGPAYEHF. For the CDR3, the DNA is TGCGCCAGCAGCTTCGGGGCGGGACCTGCCTACGAGCATTTT. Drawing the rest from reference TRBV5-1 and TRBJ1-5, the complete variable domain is KAGVTQTPRYLIKTRGQQVTLSCSPISGHRSVSWYQQTPGQGLQFLFEYFSETQRNKGNFPGRFSGRQFSNSRSEMNVSTLELGDSALYLCASSFGAGPAYEHFGDGTRLSIL.

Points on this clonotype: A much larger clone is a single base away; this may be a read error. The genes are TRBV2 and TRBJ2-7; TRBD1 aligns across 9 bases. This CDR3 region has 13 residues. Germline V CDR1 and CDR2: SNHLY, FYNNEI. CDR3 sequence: CASSVQGAYERYF. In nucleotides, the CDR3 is TGTGCCAGCAGCGTACAGGGGGCCTACGAGCGGTACTTC. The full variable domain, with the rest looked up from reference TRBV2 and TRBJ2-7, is EPEVTQTPSHQVTQMGQEVILRCVPISNHLYFYWYRQILGQKVEFLVSFYNNEISEKSEIFDDQFSVERPDGSNFTLKIRSTKLEDSAMYFCASSVQGAYERYFGPGTRLTVT.

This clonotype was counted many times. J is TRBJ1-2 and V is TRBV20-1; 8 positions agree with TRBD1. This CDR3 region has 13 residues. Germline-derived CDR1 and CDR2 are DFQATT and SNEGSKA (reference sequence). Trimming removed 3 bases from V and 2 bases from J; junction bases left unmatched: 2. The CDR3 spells CSARDRVNYGYTF. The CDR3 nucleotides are TGCAGTGCTAGGGACAGGGTAAACTATGGCTACACCTTC.

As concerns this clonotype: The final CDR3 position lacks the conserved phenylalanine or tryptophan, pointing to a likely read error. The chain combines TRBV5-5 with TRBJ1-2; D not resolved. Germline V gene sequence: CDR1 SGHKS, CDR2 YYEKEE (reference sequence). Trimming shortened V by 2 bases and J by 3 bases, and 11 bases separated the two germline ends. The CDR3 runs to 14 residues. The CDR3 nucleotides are TGTGCCAGCAGCTTAACCGGGCAGCACTATGGCTACACCTCC. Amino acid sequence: CASSLTGQHYGYTS.

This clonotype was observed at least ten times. The CDR3 region has the DNA TGTGCCAGCAGTTTTAGCGCATTAGAAGGCTACACCTTC. Protein sequence: CASSFSALEGYTF. This chain joins TRBV12-3 or TRBV12-4 and TRBJ1-2; unclear D gene. V was clipped by 3 bases and J by 8 bases, with 13 bases between them. The CDR3 contains 13 residues.

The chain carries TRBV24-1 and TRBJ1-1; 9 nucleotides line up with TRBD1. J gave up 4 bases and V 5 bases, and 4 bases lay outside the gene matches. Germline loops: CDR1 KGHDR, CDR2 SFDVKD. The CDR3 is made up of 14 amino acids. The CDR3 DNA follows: TGTGCCACCAGTGCGACAGGGGGAGGCACTGAAGCTTTCTTT. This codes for CATSATGGGTEAFF.

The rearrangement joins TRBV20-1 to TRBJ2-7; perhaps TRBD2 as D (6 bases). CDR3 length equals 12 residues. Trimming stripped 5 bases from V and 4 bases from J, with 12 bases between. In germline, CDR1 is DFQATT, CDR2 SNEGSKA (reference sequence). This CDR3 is CSAPTRGYEQYF. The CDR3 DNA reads TGCAGTGCTCCGACTAGAGGATACGAGCAGTACTTC.

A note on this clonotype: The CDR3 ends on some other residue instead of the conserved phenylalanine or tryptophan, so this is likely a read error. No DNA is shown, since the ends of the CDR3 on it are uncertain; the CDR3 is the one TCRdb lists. The CDR3: CARVVGTSK. The chain uses TRBV6-5 and TRBJ1-3. The CDR3 adds up to 9 amino acids, both ends counted. The germline V gene has CDR1 MNHEY and CDR2 SVGAGI.

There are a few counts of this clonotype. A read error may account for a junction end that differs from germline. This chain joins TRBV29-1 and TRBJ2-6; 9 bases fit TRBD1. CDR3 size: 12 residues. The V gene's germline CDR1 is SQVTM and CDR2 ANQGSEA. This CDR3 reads CSVIQGAFFEAF. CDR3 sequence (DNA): TGCAGCGTCATACAGGGGGCTTTCTTCGAAGCTTTC.

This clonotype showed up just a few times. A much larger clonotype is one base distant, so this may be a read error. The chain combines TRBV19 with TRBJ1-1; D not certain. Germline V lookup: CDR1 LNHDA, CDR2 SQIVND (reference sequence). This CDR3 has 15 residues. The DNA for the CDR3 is TGTGCCAGTAGTATCGGCCCTCATGGGAACACTGAAGCTTCCTTT. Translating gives CASSIGPHGNTEASF.

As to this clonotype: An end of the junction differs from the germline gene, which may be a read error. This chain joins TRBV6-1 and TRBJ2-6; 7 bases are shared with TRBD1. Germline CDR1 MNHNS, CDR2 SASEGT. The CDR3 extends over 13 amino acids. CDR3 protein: CASSIQGDNVLTF. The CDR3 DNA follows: TGTGCCAGCAGTATTCAGGGGGACAACGTCCTGACTTTC.

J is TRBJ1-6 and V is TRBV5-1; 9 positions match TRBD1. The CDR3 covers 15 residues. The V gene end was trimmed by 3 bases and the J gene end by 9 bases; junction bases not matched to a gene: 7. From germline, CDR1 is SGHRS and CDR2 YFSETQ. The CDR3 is CASSSPGQGGSPLHF. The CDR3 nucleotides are TGCGCCAGCAGCTCTCCGGGACAGGGTGGTTCACCCCTCCACTTT.